This TCR beta chain is from a study of early T cells in non-severe SARS-CoV-2 infection. As for the study in general: Sequencing of unsorted whole blood was done on bulk RNA, leaving chains unpaired.

The protocol attached unique molecular identifiers to individual cDNA molecules. Each CDR3 protein is one row after TCRdb ran MiXCR on the 5' RACE reads. The sample includes 43,000 or so distinct CDR3 sequences, 7% to 8% of them seen just once. Trimming removed 5 bases from V and 1 base from J, with 14 bases in between. Germline V gene lookup returns CDR1 MNHEY and CDR2 SVGEGT. CDR3 length: 15 amino acids. Sequenced input: whole blood. This chain joins TRBV6-2 or TRBV6-3 and TRBJ2-5, with a possible D match to TRBD2 (5 bases). The sequence came from an adult who was a healthcare worker with PCR-confirmed SARS-CoV-2 infection or an uninfected control (not recorded which). Here the CDR3 DNA reads TGTGCCAGCAGTCCCGGACTGTACCGCCAAGAGACCCAGTACTTC. Residues: CASSPGLYRQETQYF.